This T cell receptor beta chain was captured by sequencing in a study of T-cell reconstitution after alpha-beta-depleted transplantation in children. For TCRbeta, the library was prepared with unique molecular identifiers. Each CDR3 protein is one row after TCRdb ran MiXCR on the PCR reads. The sample records about 440,000 distinct CDR3 sequences, about 40% being singletons. On this clonotype: Antigen specificity is unknown.

General study points: By one year post-transplant, T-cell counts and diversity largely arose from T cells that were newly produced.

This receptor was obtained from a girl aged 2 to 9 with aplastic anemia, due to receive a stem cell transplant. The sample here was PBMCs, taken before TCRalphabeta/CD19-depleted stem cell transplant.

DNA of the CDR3: TGTGCCAATTCAGCTTGGGGTCCGACGGTCTACGAGCAGTACTTC. This gives the protein CANSAWGPTVYEQYF. J is TRBJ2-7 and V is TRBV28, with no clear D. The CDR3 has 15 residues. The germline V gene has CDR1 MDHEN and CDR2 SYDVKM. Trimming left V 10 bases short and J 3 bases short, with 22 bases between.